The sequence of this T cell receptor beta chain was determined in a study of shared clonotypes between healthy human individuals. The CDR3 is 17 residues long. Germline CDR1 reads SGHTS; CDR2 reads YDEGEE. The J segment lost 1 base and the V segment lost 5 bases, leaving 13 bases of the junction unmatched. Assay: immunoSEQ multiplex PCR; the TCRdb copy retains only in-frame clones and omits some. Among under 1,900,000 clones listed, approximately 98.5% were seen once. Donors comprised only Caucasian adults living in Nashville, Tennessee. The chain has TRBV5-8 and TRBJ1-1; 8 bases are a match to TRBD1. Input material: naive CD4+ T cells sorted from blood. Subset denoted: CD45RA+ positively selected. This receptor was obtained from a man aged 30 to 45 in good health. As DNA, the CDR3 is TGTGCCAGCAGATTACCGGGACAGGAAATTAGGAACACTGAAGCTTTCTTT. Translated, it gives CASRLPGQEIRNTEAFF. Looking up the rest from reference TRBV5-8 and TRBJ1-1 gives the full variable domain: EAGVTQSPTHLIKTRGQQATLRCSPISGHTSVYWYQQALGLGLQFLLWYDEGEERNRGNFPPRFSGRQFPNYSSELNVNALELEDSALYLCASRLPGQEIRNTEAFFGQGTRLTVV.